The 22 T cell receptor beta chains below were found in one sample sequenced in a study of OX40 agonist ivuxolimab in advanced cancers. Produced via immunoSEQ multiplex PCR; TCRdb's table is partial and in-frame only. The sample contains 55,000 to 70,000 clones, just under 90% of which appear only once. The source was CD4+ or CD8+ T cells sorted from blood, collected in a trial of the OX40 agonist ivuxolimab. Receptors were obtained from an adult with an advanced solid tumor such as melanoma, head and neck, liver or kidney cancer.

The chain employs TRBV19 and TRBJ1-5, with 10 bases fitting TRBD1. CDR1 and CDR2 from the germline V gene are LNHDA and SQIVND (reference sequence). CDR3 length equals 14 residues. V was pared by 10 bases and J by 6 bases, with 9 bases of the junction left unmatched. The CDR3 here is CATKGGQGSQPQHF. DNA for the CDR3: TGTGCCACCAAGGGGGGACAGGGGAGTCAGCCCCAGCATTTT.

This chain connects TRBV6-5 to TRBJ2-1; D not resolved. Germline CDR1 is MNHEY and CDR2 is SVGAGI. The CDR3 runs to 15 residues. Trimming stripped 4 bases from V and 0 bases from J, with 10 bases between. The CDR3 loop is CASSWTTSSYNEQFF. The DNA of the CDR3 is TGTGCCAGCAGTTGGACCACAAGCTCCTACAATGAGCAGTTCTTC.

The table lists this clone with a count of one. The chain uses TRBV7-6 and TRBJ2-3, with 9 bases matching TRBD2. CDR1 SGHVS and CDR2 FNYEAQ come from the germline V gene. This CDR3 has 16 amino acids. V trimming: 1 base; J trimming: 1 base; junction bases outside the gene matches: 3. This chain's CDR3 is CASSLGSGGRTDTQYF. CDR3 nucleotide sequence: TGTGCCAGCAGCTTAGGTAGCGGGGGTCGCACAGATACGCAGTATTTT.

CDR3 residues: CASSLAGRETQYF. The CDR3 nucleotides are TGTGCCAGCAGCCTAGCGGGGCGAGAGACCCAGTACTTC. The V call is TRBV9, the J call TRBJ2-5, with 9 bases identical to TRBD2. Per the germline V gene, CDR1 is SGDLS and CDR2 is YYNGEE. This CDR3 spans 13 amino acids. V dropped 4 bases and J dropped 4; count of bases not matched to a gene: 2.

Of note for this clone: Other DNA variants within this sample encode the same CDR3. In nucleotides, the CDR3 is TGTGCCAGCGGGCAAGGCAATGAGCAGTTCTTC. It codes for CASGQGNEQFF. V usage is TRBV11-2 and J usage is TRBJ2-1; no clear D gene. The V and J ends lost 8 bases and 6 bases respectively, with 8 bases between them. This CDR3 region has 11 residues. The germline V gene has CDR1 SGHAT and CDR2 FQNNGV. The entire variable domain, with the rest obtained from reference TRBV11-2 and TRBJ2-1, is as follows: EAGVAQSPRYKIIEKRQSVAFWCNPISGHATLYWYQQILGQGPKLLIQFQNNGVVDDSQLPKDRFSAERLKGVDSTLKIQPAKLEDSAVYLCASGQGNEQFFGPGTRLTVL.

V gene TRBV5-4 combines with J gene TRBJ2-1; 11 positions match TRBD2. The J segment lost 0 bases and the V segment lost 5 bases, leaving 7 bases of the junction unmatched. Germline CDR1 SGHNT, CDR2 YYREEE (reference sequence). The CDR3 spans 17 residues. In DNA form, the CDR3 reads TGTGCCAGCAGACTAGCGGGAGTTGCTAACTCCTACAATGAGCAGTTCTTC. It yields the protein CASRLAGVANSYNEQFF.

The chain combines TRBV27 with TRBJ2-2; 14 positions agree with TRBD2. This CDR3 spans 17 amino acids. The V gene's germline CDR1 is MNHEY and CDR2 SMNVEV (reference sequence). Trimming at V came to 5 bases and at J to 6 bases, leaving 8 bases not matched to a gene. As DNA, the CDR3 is TGTGCCAGCAGTAAGGGACTAGCGGGAGTATTTCCCGGGGAGCTGTTTTTT. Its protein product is CASSKGLAGVFPGELFF.

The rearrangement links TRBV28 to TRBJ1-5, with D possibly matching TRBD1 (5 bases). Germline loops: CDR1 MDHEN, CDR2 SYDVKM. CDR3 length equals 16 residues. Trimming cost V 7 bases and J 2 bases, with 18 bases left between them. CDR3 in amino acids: CASISSGPSGNQPQHF. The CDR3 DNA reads TGTGCCAGCATCTCTTCAGGGCCCTCAGGCAATCAGCCCCAGCATTTT.

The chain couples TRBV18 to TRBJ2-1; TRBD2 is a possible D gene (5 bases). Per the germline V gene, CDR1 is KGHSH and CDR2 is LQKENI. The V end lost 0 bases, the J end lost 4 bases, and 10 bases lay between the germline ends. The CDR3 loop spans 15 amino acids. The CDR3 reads CASSPPSGAYNEQFF. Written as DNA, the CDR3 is TGTGCCAGCTCACCACCCAGCGGAGCTTACAATGAGCAGTTCTTC.

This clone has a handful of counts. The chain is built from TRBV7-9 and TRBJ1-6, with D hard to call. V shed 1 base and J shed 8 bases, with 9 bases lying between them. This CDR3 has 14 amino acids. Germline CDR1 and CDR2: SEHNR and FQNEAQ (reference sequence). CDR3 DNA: TGTGCCAGCAGCTTAGATTCGCTATATTCACCCCTCCACTTT. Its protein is CASSLDSLYSPLHF.

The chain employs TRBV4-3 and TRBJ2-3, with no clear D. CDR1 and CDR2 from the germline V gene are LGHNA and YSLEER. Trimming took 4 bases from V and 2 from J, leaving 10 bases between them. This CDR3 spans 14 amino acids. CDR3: CASSLGFNTDTQYF. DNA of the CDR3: TGCGCCAGCAGCCTGGGGTTTAACACAGATACGCAGTATTTT.

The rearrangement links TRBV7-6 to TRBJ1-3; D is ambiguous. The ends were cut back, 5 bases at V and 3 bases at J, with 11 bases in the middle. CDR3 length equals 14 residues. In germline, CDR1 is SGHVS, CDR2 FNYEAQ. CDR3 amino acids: CASSLMALGNTIYF. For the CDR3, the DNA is TGTGCCAGCAGCCTAATGGCACTTGGAAACACCATATATTTT.

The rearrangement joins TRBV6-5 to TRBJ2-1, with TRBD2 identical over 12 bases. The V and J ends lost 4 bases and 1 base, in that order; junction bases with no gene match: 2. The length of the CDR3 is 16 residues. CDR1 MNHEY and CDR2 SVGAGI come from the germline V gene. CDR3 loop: CASSSTSGGSYNEQFF. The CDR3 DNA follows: TGTGCCAGCAGTTCCACTAGCGGGGGGTCCTACAATGAGCAGTTCTTC.

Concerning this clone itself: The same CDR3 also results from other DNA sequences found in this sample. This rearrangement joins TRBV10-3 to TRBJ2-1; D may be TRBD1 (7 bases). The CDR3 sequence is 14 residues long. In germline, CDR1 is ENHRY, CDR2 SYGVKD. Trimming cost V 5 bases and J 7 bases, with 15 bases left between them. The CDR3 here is CAISPETGRNEQFF. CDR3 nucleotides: TGTGCCATCAGTCCGGAGACAGGGAGGAATGAGCAGTTCTTC.

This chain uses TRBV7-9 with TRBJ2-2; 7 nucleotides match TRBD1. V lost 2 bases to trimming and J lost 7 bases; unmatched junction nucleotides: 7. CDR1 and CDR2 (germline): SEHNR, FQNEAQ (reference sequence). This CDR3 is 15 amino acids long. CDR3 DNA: TGTGCCAGCAGCTTAATTCTACAGGGGAGCGGGGAGCTGTTTTTT. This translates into CASSLILQGSGELFF.

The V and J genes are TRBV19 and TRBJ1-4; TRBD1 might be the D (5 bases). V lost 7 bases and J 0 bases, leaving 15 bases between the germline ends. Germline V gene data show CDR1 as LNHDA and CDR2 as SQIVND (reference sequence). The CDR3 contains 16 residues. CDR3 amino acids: CASKSSRASTNEKLFF. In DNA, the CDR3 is TGTGCCAGTAAATCCTCCAGGGCTTCAACTAATGAAAAACTGTTTTTT.

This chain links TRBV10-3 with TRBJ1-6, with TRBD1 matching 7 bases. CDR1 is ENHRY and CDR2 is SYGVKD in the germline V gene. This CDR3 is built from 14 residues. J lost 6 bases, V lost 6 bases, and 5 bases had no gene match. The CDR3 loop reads CAIRGGQTNSPLHF. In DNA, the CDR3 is TGTGCCATCAGGGGGGGACAGACTAATTCACCCCTCCACTTT.

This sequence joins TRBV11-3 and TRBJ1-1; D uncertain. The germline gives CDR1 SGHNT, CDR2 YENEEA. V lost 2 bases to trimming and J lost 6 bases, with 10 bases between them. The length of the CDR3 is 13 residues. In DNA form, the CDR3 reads TGTGCCAGCAGCTTAAATGCCGTGGCTGAAGCTTTCTTT. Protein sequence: CASSLNAVAEAFF.

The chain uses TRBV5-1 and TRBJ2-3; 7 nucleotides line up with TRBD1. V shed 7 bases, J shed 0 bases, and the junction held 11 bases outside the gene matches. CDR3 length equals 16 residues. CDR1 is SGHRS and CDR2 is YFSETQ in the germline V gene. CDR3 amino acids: CASGPGGQLSTDTQYF. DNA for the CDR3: TGCGCCAGCGGCCCAGGGGGACAGTTGAGCACAGATACGCAGTATTTT.

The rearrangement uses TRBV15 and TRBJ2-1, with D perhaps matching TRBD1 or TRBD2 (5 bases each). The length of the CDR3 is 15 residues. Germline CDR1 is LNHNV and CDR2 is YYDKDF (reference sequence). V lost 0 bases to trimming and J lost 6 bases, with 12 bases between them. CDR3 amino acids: CATSRDVPGTNEQFF. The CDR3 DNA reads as TGTGCCACCAGCAGAGATGTCCCAGGGACCAATGAGCAGTTCTTC.

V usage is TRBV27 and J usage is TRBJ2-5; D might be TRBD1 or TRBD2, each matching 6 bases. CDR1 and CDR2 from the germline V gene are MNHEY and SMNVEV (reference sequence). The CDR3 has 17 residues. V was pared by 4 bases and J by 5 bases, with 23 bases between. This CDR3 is CASSWGLGGSLGETQYF. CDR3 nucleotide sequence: TGTGCCAGCAGTTGGGGTTTGGGGGGCTCCCTCGGGGAGACCCAGTACTTC.

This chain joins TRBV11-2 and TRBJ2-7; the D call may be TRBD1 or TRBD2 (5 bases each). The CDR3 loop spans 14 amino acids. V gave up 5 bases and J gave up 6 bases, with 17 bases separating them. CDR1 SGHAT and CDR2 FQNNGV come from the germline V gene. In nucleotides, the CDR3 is TGTGCCAGCAGCGCCGGGACCCCAAGCGGCGAGCAGTACTTC. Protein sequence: CASSAGTPSGEQYF.